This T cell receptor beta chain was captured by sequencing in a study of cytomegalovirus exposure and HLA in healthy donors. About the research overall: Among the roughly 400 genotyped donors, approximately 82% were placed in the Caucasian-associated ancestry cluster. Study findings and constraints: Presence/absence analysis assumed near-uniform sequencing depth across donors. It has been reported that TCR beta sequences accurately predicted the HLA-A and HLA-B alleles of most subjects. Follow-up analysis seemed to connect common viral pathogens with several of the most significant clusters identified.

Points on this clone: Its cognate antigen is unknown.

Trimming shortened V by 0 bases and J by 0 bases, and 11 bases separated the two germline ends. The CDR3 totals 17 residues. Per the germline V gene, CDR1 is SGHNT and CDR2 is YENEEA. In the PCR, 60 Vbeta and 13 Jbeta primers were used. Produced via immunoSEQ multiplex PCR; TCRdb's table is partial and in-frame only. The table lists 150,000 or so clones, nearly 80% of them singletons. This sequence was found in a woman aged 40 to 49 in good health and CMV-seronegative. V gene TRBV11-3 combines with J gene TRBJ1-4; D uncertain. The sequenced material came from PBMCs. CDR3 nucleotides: TGTGCCAGCAGCTTAGATCCAACTTACGCAACTAATGAAAAACTGTTTTTT. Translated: CASSLDPTYATNEKLFF.